The sequence of this TCR beta chain was determined in a study of cytomegalovirus exposure and HLA in healthy donors. Findings of the study overall: There were reportedly fewer N-insertions in an Asian-associated ancestry cluster than the roughly 610-donor mean, in a later analysis. There were several of the most significant clusters that appeared linked to common viral pathogens in a later analysis. A later analysis showed TCR association rates differing by HLA locus, peaking at DRB1 and lowest at HLA-C.

The PCR employed 60 Vbeta primers together with 13 Jbeta primers. The method was immunoSEQ multiplex PCR; TCRdb's version includes in-frame clones alone and lacks a portion of them. The table lists roughly 110,000 clones. Regarding this clone: What it binds is not known.

These donors, healthy bone marrow donors, were studied. The CDR3 has 14 amino acids. V was cut by 0 bases and J by 1 base, with 7 bases left in between. Germline V lookup: CDR1 SGDLS, CDR2 YYNGEE. What was sequenced was PBMCs. The clonotype was recovered from a man aged 25-45 years in good health and CMV-seronegative. This chain links TRBV9 with TRBJ1-1; possible D gene TRBD1, 5 bases. The CDR3 DNA reads as TGTGCCAGCAGCGTAGAACAGGAGAACACTGAAGCTTTCTTT. Its protein is CASSVEQENTEAFF.